This TCR beta chain was recorded in a study of T cell repertoires in cytomegalovirus infection. Study overall: CMV epitopes, recently identified HLA-C-restricted and well-studied HLA-B-restricted, were used. Public signatures in TCR beta pointed to CMV infection and matching HLA type. Broader study findings: CMV-specific TCR beta clonotypes restricted by HLA-C were the ones dominating the ex vivo response. Cumulative frequency of public TCR beta families picked out carriers of CMV plus the relevant HLA.

This clonotype was seen ten or more times. The antigen is unknown. In TCRdb, the reads were re-called with MiXCR into one record per CDR3 protein. The sample consists of about 330,000 distinct CDR3 sequences, approximately 35% of them appearing once. The J segment lost 4 bases and the V segment lost 5 bases, leaving 11 bases of the junction unmatched. The CDR3 contains 18 residues. Germline lookup yields CDR1 SGHTA and CDR2 FQGNSA. The TCR sequence derives from a human donor in good health (CMV status not recorded). Some clones in this sample may be carry-over from other donors' samples. The chain has TRBV7-2 and TRBJ2-6; 10 bases match TRBD1. The source material was cultured PBMCs, sampled from culture after CMV antigen stimulation. The CDR3 DNA follows: TGTGCCAGCAGCACTCCGGGACAGGGGTCCGCGGGGGCCAACGTCCTGACTTTC. This sequence encodes CASSTPGQGSAGANVLTF.